This TCR beta chain originates from a study of beta chain features in type 1 diabetes. The sample holds many counts of this clone. Its cognate antigen is unknown. Regarding the study as a whole: A cDNA-based sequencing approach could over-represent cells with high TCR expression. Patients' naive, central memory and Treg TCRB repertoires seemed closer to one another than those of healthy donors. Insertions were fewer and deletions more numerous at VDJ junctions in type 1 diabetes patients.

The CDR3 loop spans 13 amino acids. V was pared by 3 bases and J by 5 bases, with 1 base of the junction left unmatched. CDR1 and CDR2 (germline): SGHTA, FQGNSA. Expressed TCRB transcripts were sequenced because the isolated RNA had all been reverse transcribed beforehand. The method was immunoSEQ multiplex PCR; TCRdb's version includes in-frame clones alone and lacks a portion of them. The sample records about 150,000 clones, approximately 9.2% being singletons. The rearrangement joins TRBV7-2 to TRBJ2-3; 8 bases fit TRBD2. Sequences were obtained from central memory CD4+ T cells from blood. The sequence came from a young man in good health. The CDR3 DNA sequence: TGTGCCAGCAGCTTCGGGGGGGGAGATACGCAGTATTTT. This encodes CASSFGGGDTQYF.